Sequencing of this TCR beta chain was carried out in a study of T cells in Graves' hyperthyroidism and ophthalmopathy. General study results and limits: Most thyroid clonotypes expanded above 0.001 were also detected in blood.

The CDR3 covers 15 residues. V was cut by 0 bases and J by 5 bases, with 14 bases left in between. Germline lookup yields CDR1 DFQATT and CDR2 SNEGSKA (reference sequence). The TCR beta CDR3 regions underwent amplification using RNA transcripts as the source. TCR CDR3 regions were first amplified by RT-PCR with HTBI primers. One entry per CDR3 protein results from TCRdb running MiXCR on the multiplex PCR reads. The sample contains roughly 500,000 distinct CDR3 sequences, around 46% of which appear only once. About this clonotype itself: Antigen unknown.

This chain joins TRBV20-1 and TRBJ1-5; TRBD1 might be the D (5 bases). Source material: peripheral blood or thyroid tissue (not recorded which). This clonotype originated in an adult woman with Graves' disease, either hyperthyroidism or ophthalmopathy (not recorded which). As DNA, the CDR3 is TGCAGTGCTAGAGATGAGGGCAGGGTGGATCAGCCCCAGCATTTT. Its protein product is CSARDEGRVDQPQHF.